Detailed here is one TCR beta chain. Its cognate antigen has yet to be identified. Base quality data are lacking; no much larger clone is found one base away. Collaborating institutions collected whole blood in K2EDTA tubes following their own protocols. For TCRbeta analysis, collaborators shipped samples in one of three forms: frozen whole blood, isolated PBMCs, or DNA extracted from either of those sample types. From the cysteine up to the phenylalanine, the CDR3 has a length of 13 residues. The retained sequence is limited to the CDR3, 39 bases, with the frame set at the first base. The germline V gene yields SGHRS for CDR1 and YFSETQ for CDR2. At the junction V is shortened by 4 bases and J by 6 bases; bases outside the gene matches: 5. The data stem from a study of blood T cell repertoires in COVID-19 (dated by TCRdb to the early 2020s). Study-wide context: Samples from collaborators originated in the United States, Italy and Spain and spanned both the acute and convalescent phases of COVID-19. The material from the prospective study consisted of cDNA or gDNA derived from T cells, B-cell-depleted T cells, or PBMCs. Subjects who had been exposed to COVID-19, were actively infected with it, or had recovered from it provided the deeply sampled blood TCRbeta repertoires that made up the dataset. A freely available public database, intended as a resource for researchers studying the immune response to SARS-CoV-2, is where the repertoires were released. Samples came from the ongoing ImmuneRACE study (first 160 participants) plus 1,254 subjects from 6 global collaborators. The sample metadata nearly always contained a de-identified subject ID, COVID-19 status, age in years and sex. Where available, HLA class I and class II types were obtained from metadata supplied by the sample provider rather than from assay-based typing. General conclusions and limits of the study: How much clinical and demographic metadata was included differed by source and by participant, and the metadata was provided uncurated.

TCRbeta CDR3 regions were amplified from genomic DNA by means of the immunoSEQ Assay, a bias-controlled multiplex PCR. In the source study's methods: The number of nucleated cells in each sample was estimated by amplification of reference gene primers within the assay. Sequence reads were collapsed and filtered to measure the absolute abundance of every unique TCRbeta CDR3 rearrangement. For each sample, productive Simpson clonality was calculated as the square root of Simpson's diversity index across productive rearrangements. This is the immuneACCESS table as TCRdb keeps it, with only in-frame sequences that have V and J called. A part of the clones is gone; compared with another copy, unresolved V genes explain less than half, and the rest is unexplained. V and J calls and clone size are as listed in that table; D and trimming were resolved from the DNA. This sample has 150,000 to 200,000 clones in its table, and 78% of those were observed once. Jointly, the top ten make up about 3% of the sample.

This sequence uses TRBV5-1 and TRBJ2-7; the central 9 bases match TRBD1. The receptor was isolated from a woman aged 80 or over with active or convalescent COVID-19. The sequenced sample consisted of peripheral blood. CDR3 loop: CASSVDRGREQYF. The nucleotides are TGCGCCAGCAGCGTGGACAGGGGACGCGAGCAGTACTTC.